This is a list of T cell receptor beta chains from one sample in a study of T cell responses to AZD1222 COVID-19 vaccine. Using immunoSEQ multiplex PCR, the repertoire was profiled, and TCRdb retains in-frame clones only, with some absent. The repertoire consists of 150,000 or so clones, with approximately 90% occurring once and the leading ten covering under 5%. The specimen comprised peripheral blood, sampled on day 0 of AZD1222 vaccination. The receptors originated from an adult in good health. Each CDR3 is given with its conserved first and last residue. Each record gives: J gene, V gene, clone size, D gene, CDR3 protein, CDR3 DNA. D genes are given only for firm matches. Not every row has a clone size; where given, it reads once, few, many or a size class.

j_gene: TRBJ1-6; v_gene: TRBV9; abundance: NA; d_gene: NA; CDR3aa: CASSDRGHPASPLHF; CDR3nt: TGTGCCAGCAGCGATCGTGGGCACCCGGCTTCACCCCTCCACTTT
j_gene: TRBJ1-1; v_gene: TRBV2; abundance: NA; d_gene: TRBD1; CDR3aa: CASSRDRDTEAFF; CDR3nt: TGTGCCAGCAGCCGGGACAGGGACACTGAAGCTTTCTTT
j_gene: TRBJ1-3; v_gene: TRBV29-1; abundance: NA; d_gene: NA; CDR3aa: CSVDGNSGNTIYF; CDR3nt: TGCAGCGTTGACGGTAACTCTGGAAACACCATATATTTT
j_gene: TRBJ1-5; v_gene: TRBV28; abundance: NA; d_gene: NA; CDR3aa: CASSLGFRSNQPQHF; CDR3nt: TGTGCCAGCAGTTTAGGGTTCCGTAGCAATCAGCCCCAGCATTTT
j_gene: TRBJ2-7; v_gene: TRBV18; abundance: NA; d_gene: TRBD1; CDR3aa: CASSGTGTVYEQYF; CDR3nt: TGTGCCAGCTCAGGGACCGGGACAGTCTACGAGCAGTACTTC
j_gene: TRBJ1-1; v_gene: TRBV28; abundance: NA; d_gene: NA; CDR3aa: CASSLLASRANTEAFF; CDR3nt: TGTGCCAGCAGTTTATTGGCCTCACGAGCAAACACTGAAGCTTTCTTT
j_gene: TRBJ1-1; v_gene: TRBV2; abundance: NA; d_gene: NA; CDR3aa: CASGPWMNTEAFF; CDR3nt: TGTGCCAGCGGACCCTGGATGAACACTGAAGCTTTCTTT
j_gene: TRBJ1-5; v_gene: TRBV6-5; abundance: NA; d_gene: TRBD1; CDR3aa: CASTDRGSSNQPQHF; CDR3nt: TGTGCCAGCACCGACAGGGGGAGTAGCAATCAGCCCCAGCATTTT
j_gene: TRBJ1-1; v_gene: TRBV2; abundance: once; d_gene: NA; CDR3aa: CASSEGGQGMNTEAFF; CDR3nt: TGTGCCAGCAGTGAAGGCGGCCAGGGAATGAACACTGAAGCTTTCTTT
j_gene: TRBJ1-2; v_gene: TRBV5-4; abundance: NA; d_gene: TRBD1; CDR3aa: CASSRDRVFDGYTF; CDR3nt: TGTGCCAGCAGCCGGGACAGGGTATTCGATGGCTACACCTTC
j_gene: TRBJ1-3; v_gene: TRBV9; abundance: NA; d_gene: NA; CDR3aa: CASSPSLRGNTIYF; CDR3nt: TGTGCCAGCAGCCCATCTCTCCGGGGAAACACCATATATTTT
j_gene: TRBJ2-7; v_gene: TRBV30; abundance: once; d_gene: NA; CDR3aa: CAWSGDYEQYF; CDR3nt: TGTGCCTGGAGTGGAGATTACGAGCAGTACTTC
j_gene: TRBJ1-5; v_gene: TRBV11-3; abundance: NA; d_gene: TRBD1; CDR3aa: CASSSTGGDFRNQPQHF; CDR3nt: TGTGCCAGCAGCTCCACAGGGGGCGACTTTCGCAATCAGCCCCAGCATTTT
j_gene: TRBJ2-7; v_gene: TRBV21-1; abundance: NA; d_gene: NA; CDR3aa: CASSNISRGRSYEQYF; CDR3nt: TGTGCCAGCAGCAATATATCCAGGGGAAGGTCCTACGAGCAGTACTTC